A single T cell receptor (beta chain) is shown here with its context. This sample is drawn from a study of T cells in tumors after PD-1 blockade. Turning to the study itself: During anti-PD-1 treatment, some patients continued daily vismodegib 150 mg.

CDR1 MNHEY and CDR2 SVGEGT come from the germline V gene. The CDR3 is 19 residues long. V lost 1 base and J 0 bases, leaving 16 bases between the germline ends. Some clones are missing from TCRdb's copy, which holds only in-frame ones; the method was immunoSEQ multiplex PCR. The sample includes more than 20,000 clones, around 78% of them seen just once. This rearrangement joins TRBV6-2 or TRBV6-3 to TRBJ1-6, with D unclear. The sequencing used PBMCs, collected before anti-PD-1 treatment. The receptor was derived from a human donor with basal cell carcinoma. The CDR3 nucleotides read TGTGCCAGCAGTTACTTTGAACCTCCACCGGGCTCCTATAATTCACCCCTCCACTTT. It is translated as CASSYFEPPPGSYNSPLHF.